The 16 T cell receptor beta chains reported below all come from one sample, sequenced in a study of OX40 agonist ivuxolimab in advanced cancers. Assay used: immunoSEQ multiplex PCR; TCRdb lists only in-frame clones, some missing. The table has 60,000 or so clones, 87% seen once. Sequenced material: CD4+ or CD8+ T cells sorted from blood, taken in a trial of the OX40 agonist ivuxolimab. The receptors derive from an adult with an advanced solid tumor such as melanoma, head and neck, liver or kidney cancer.

The chain carries TRBV9 and TRBJ1-1; D is uncertain. Germline CDR1 reads SGDLS; CDR2 reads YYNGEE. The CDR3 sequence is 14 residues long. V was shortened by 4 bases and J by 8 bases, with 18 bases between the two germline ends. In DNA, the CDR3 is TGTGCCAGCAGCCCCGGGAGGAGGACGTCCGAAGCTTTCTTT. Its protein product is CASSPGRRTSEAFF.

V and J are TRBV7-9 and TRBJ2-1, with 10 nucleotides matching TRBD2. Germline V gene sequence: CDR1 SEHNR, CDR2 FQNEAQ (reference sequence). J lost 7 bases, V lost 5 bases, and 8 bases had no gene match. This CDR3 spans 15 amino acids. Here the CDR3 reads CASSRGLARENEQFF. DNA for the CDR3: TGTGCCAGCAGCCGGGGACTAGCGCGTGAAAATGAGCAGTTCTTC. Looking up the rest from reference TRBV7-9 and TRBJ2-1 gives the full variable domain: DTGVSQNPRHKITKRGQNVTFRCDPISEHNRLYWYRQTLGQGPEFLTYFQNEAQLEKSRLLSDRFSAERPKGSFSTLEIQRTEQGDSAMYLCASSRGLARENEQFFGPGTRLTVL.

This clone occurred a few times. The chain couples TRBV6-5 to TRBJ2-1; TRBD1 aligns across 9 bases. CDR3 size: 15 residues. Germline V lookup: CDR1 MNHEY, CDR2 SVGAGI. V lost 5 bases and J lost 11; bases outside the gene matches: 13. CDR3 in amino acids: CASSTPGQGAVKQFF. In DNA form, the CDR3 reads TGTGCCAGCAGTACCCCGGGACAGGGAGCAGTAAAGCAGTTCTTC.

This rearrangement joins TRBV28 to TRBJ2-7; a weak D match, TRBD1 (6 bases). V shed 8 bases and J shed 4 bases, with 15 bases lying between them. The germline gives CDR1 MDHEN, CDR2 SYDVKM. The CDR3 has 13 amino acids. The CDR3 region is CASLQDRKYEQYF. CDR3 in DNA: TGTGCCAGCCTTCAGGACAGAAAATACGAGCAGTACTTC.

This sequence joins TRBV19 and TRBJ2-2; 8 nucleotides align to TRBD1. Germline lookup yields CDR1 LNHDA and CDR2 SQIVND (reference sequence). CDR3 length: 14 amino acids. The junction had 3 bases not matched to a gene; V was cut back by 6 bases and J by 3 bases. CDR3 sequence: CASRGQVHTGELFF. The CDR3 DNA reads TGTGCCAGTAGGGGACAGGTTCACACCGGGGAGCTGTTTTTT.

The rearrangement links TRBV2 to TRBJ2-2; D possibly corresponds to TRBD1 (5 bases). Per the germline V gene, CDR1 is SNHLY and CDR2 is FYNNEI. The V end lost 6 bases, the J end lost 7 bases, and 9 bases lay between the germline ends. The CDR3 length is 12 residues. In DNA, the CDR3 is TGTGCCAGCAGGTTGGGGCTCGGGGAGCTGTTTTTT. The encoded protein is CASRLGLGELFF.

This rearrangement joins TRBV18 to TRBJ1-2; no clear D. The V and J ends lost 3 bases and 2 bases respectively, with 16 bases between them. Germline CDR1 is KGHSH and CDR2 is LQKENI. CDR3 length: 16 amino acids. This CDR3 reads CASSPIADGSNYGYTF. The CDR3 region has the DNA TGTGCCAGCTCACCTATCGCGGACGGCTCCAACTATGGCTACACCTTC.

This clone was detected only a few times. This rearrangement joins TRBV30 to TRBJ2-1, with 7 bases aligning to TRBD2. The CDR3 is made up of 15 amino acids. Germline CDR1 GTSNPN, CDR2 SVGIG (reference sequence). V shed 3 bases, J shed 4 bases, and the junction held 9 bases outside the gene matches. DNA for the CDR3: TGTGCCTGGAGGGATTTAGCGGGCGAATACAATGAGCAGTTCTTC. Translation gives CAWRDLAGEYNEQFF. Supplemented by reference TRBV30 and TRBJ2-1, the full variable domain reads SQTIHQWPATLVQPVGSPLSLECTVEGTSNPNLYWYRQAAGRGLQLLFYSVGIGQISSEVPQNLSASRPQDRQFILSSKKLLLSDSGFYLCAWRDLAGEYNEQFFGPGTRLTVL.

This clone has more than one count but fewer than ten. This chain uses TRBV5-1 with TRBJ1-1; a weak D match, TRBD1 (5 bases). Looked up from germline, CDR1 is SGHRS and CDR2 is YFSETQ. Trimming took off 4 bases at V and 7 bases at J, with 11 bases between the two ends. The CDR3 totals 12 residues. CDR3 in DNA: TGCGCCAGCAGCCTGCCTGACAGTGAAGCTTTCTTT. This encodes CASSLPDSEAFF. Filled out from reference TRBV5-1 and TRBJ1-1, the complete variable domain reads KAGVTQTPRYLIKTRGQQVTLSCSPISGHRSVSWYQQTPGQGLQFLFEYFSETQRNKGNFPGRFSGRQFSNSRSEMNVSTLELGDSALYLCASSLPDSEAFFGQGTRLTVV.

The chain is built from TRBV4-1 and TRBJ1-4, with D hard to call. Germline CDR1 MGHRA, CDR2 YSYEKL. CDR3 length: 14 residues. Between the trimmed V and J ends, which lost 0 bases and 2 bases, there was a span of 4 bases. In DNA form, the CDR3 reads TGCGCCAGCAGCCAAGAATCGACTAATGAAAAACTGTTTTTT. As protein: CASSQESTNEKLFF.

The rearrangement links TRBV2 to TRBJ2-3, with D possibly TRBD1 on 6 matching bases. V was pared by 6 bases and J by 1 base, with 14 bases between. In germline, CDR1 is SNHLY, CDR2 FYNNEI. The CDR3 is 15 residues long. For the CDR3, the DNA is TGTGCCAGCAGAGCACAGGGTAGTGGCACAGATACGCAGTATTTT. It is translated as CASRAQGSGTDTQYF.

The chain is built from TRBV6-1 and TRBJ1-2; D possibly corresponds to TRBD1 (5 bases). Germline loops: CDR1 MNHNS, CDR2 SASEGT. The CDR3 sequence is 15 residues long. V dropped 7 bases and J dropped 8 bases, with 23 bases sitting between them. The CDR3 here is CASTERSRAERGYTF. The CDR3 DNA sequence: TGTGCCAGCACCGAAAGGTCCAGGGCAGAAAGGGGCTACACCTTC.

A single count supports this clone. This rearrangement joins TRBV27 to TRBJ1-1; TRBD1 matches at 12 bases. V lost 5 bases and J lost 1; bases outside the gene matches: 8. CDR3 length: 17 residues. Germline V gives CDR1 MNHEY, CDR2 SMNVEV (reference sequence). The DNA for the CDR3 is TGTGCCAGCAGTCGCACCGGGACAGGGGGCGGGAACACTGAAGCTTTCTTT. The encoded protein is CASSRTGTGGGNTEAFF.

The chain has TRBV30 and TRBJ1-1; no clear D gene. CDR1 and CDR2 (germline): GTSNPN, SVGIG (reference sequence). Between the trimmed V and J ends, which lost 3 bases and 0 bases, there was a span of 8 bases. The CDR3 loop spans 13 amino acids. CDR3 protein: CAWRGGLNTEAFF. The DNA for the CDR3 is TGTGCCTGGAGAGGCGGGTTGAACACTGAAGCTTTCTTT. The whole variable domain, remainder taken from reference TRBV30 and TRBJ1-1, is SQTIHQWPATLVQPVGSPLSLECTVEGTSNPNLYWYRQAAGRGLQLLFYSVGIGQISSEVPQNLSASRPQDRQFILSSKKLLLSDSGFYLCAWRGGLNTEAFFGQGTRLTVV.

J is TRBJ2-3 and V is TRBV5-1; TRBD2 matches at 9 bases. The V gene end was trimmed by 4 bases and the J gene end by 6 bases; junction bases not matched to a gene: 12. The CDR3 has 16 residues. Germline CDR1 and CDR2: SGHRS and YFSETQ. CDR3 nucleotides: TGCGCCAGCAGCCCAACAGCGGGAGGTTTAAGCGATACGCAGTATTTT. This translates into CASSPTAGGLSDTQYF.

The V call is TRBV7-3, the J call TRBJ1-2; possibly TRBD1 for D (5 bases). This CDR3 comprises 13 residues. V was pared by 2 bases and J by 6 bases, with 10 bases between. CDR1 and CDR2 from the germline V gene are SGHTA and FQGTGA. CDR3 sequence (DNA): TGTGCCAGCAGCTTAGGGACGAGCCATGGCTACACCTTC. Its protein is CASSLGTSHGYTF.